Presented here are 9 T cell receptor beta chains from one specimen sequenced in a study of T cell responses to AZD1222 COVID-19 vaccine. Method: immunoSEQ multiplex PCR; TCRdb's copy keeps in-frame clones and lacks some. The repertoire has 110,000 to 150,000 clones, around 94% of them found once; the top ten carry more than 10%. This sample comprised peripheral blood, obtained after recovery from COVID-19. The receptors here all came from an adult who had recovered from COVID-19.

CDR3 nucleotide sequence: TGTGCCAGCAGACAGATGGACAGTATTATTTCACCCCTCCACTTT. Translated, it gives CASRQMDSIISPLHF. The chain uses TRBV27 and TRBJ1-6, with D possibly TRBD1 on 6 matching bases. V lost 6 bases, J lost 9 bases, and 18 bases lay in between. The V gene's germline CDR1 is MNHEY and CDR2 SMNVEV (reference sequence). The CDR3 totals 15 residues.

The rearrangement uses TRBV24-1 and TRBJ1-2, with TRBD1 matching over 7 bases. The CDR3 has 16 residues. Looked up from germline, CDR1 is KGHDR and CDR2 is SFDVKD. V lost 3 bases and J lost 4; bases outside the gene matches: 10. CDR3 in DNA: TGTGCCACCAGTGATCCACAGGGGAAAGGGAGCTATGGCTACACCTTC. This translates into CATSDPQGKGSYGYTF.

The chain has TRBV2 and TRBJ1-1; D unresolved. Germline V gives CDR1 SNHLY, CDR2 FYNNEI. Trimming cost V 3 bases and J 1 base, with 9 bases left between them. CDR3 length: 14 amino acids. CDR3 amino acids: CASSERSGNTEAFF. The CDR3 nucleotides are TGTGCCAGCAGTGAGCGTTCGGGGAACACTGAAGCTTTCTTT.

The chain combines TRBV6-5 with TRBJ2-2, with 11 bases identical to TRBD2. This CDR3 has 16 residues. Germline V lookup: CDR1 MNHEY, CDR2 SVGAGI. The V gene end was trimmed by 4 bases and the J gene end by 0 bases; junction bases not matched to a gene: 1. Written as DNA, the CDR3 is TGTGCCAGCAGTTCGGGACTAGCGGCGAACACCGGGGAGCTGTTTTTT. Its protein product is CASSSGLAANTGELFF.

The chain has TRBV24-1 and TRBJ2-5; tentative D call: TRBD1 (6 bases). CDR1 KGHDR and CDR2 SFDVKD come from the germline V gene. V gave up 3 bases and J gave up 2 bases, with 9 bases separating them. CDR3 length equals 14 residues. CDR3 nucleotide sequence: TGTGCCACCAGTGATCCCGGACAGCAAGAGACCCAGTACTTC. It codes for CATSDPGQQETQYF.

The genes are TRBV7-9 and TRBJ1-2; D not certain. V lost 4 bases and J 8 bases, leaving 17 bases between the germline ends. Germline values: CDR1 SEHNR, CDR2 FQNEAQ (reference sequence). The CDR3 runs 14 residues. CDR3 region: CASSSPLQDVGYTF. DNA of the CDR3: TGTGCCAGCAGCTCTCCCCTCCAGGATGTCGGCTACACCTTC.

In this sample, this clone turned up once. CDR3 DNA: TGTGCCAGCAGTGCGACCTACGAGCAGTACTTC. This codes for CASSATYEQYF. The chain links TRBV2 to TRBJ2-7, with D unresolved. Germline V lookup: CDR1 SNHLY, CDR2 FYNNEI. This CDR3 has 11 amino acids. The ends were cut back, 4 bases at V and 2 bases at J, with 3 bases in the middle. Full variable domain (remainder filled in from reference TRBV2 and TRBJ2-7): EPEVTQTPSHQVTQMGQEVILRCVPISNHLYFYWYRQILGQKVEFLVSFYNNEISEKSEIFDDQFSVERPDGSNFTLKIRSTKLEDSAMYFCASSATYEQYFGPGTRLTVT.

This chain links TRBV15 with TRBJ1-1; D gene unclear. V was trimmed by 4 bases and J by 3 bases, leaving 12 bases between them. The CDR3 loop spans 14 amino acids. CDR1 and CDR2 from the germline V gene are LNHNV and YYDKDF (reference sequence). The CDR3 sequence is CATSTSHGDTEAFF. The CDR3 DNA reads TGTGCCACCAGCACCTCACACGGGGACACTGAAGCTTTCTTT.

This chain connects TRBV11-3 to TRBJ2-1; D is possibly TRBD1 (7 bases). Germline lookup yields CDR1 SGHNT and CDR2 YENEEA. CDR3 length: 15 residues. Trimming stripped 4 bases from V and 2 bases from J, with 12 bases between. The chain's CDR3 is CASSSTGEAYNEQFF. DNA of the CDR3: TGTGCCAGCAGCTCCACAGGGGAGGCCTACAATGAGCAGTTCTTC.